The 20 T cell receptor beta chains presented below share a single source sample, sequenced in a study of T-cell reconstitution after alpha-beta-depleted transplantation in children. TCRbeta library preparation incorporated unique molecular identifiers. Each CDR3 protein is one row after TCRdb ran MiXCR on the PCR reads. The sample shows a few hundred thousand distinct CDR3 sequences, 10% to 15% of them seen only once. Sequencing was performed on PBMCs, mostly from graft donor cells, taken 360 days after TCRalphabeta/CD19-depleted stem cell transplant. The receptors come from a male patient between 10 and 17 years old who had a stem cell transplant for acute myeloid leukemia, so the T cells may come from the graft donor.

J is TRBJ2-7 and V is TRBV27; 7 bases map to TRBD1. Trimming at V came to 2 bases and at J to 6 bases, leaving 10 bases not matched to a gene. The germline V gene has CDR1 MNHEY and CDR2 SMNVEV (reference sequence). CDR3 length: 15 amino acids. CDR3 loop: CASSLSLQGTLEQYF. The CDR3 region has the DNA TGTGCCAGCAGTTTAAGTTTACAGGGGACGCTCGAGCAGTACTTC.

The V and J genes are TRBV29-1 and TRBJ2-1, with 7 bases identical to TRBD2. CDR3 length equals 14 residues. From germline, CDR1 is SQVTM and CDR2 ANQGSEA. The ends lost 2 bases at V and 3 bases at J; junction bases unmatched: 4. DNA of the CDR3: TGCAGCGTTGAATGGGACTACTTCTACAATGAGCAGTTCTTC. It specifies CSVEWDYFYNEQFF.

The chain uses TRBV7-2 and TRBJ2-3; a possible D gene is TRBD1 (5 bases). Deletions cut 4 bases from V and 3 bases from J, with 17 bases between. The CDR3 is made up of 16 amino acids. Germline V gene data show CDR1 as SGHTA and CDR2 as FQGNSA. CDR3 loop: CASSSQGHPVTDTQYF. CDR3 DNA sequence: TGTGCCAGCAGCTCGCAGGGCCACCCAGTGACAGATACGCAGTATTTT.

The table lists this clonotype with many counts. The V and J genes are TRBV6-5 and TRBJ2-7; 8 nucleotides agree with TRBD2. The CDR3 contains 16 residues. The germline V gene has CDR1 MNHEY and CDR2 SVGAGI. Trimming removed 5 bases from V and 4 bases from J; junction bases left unmatched: 13. In nucleotides, the CDR3 is TGTGCCAGCAGTAGGATTTCCGGGACTAGTCTGTACGAGCAGTACTTC. As protein: CASSRISGTSLYEQYF.

The chain is built from TRBV7-6 and TRBJ1-1, with D uncertain. This CDR3 contains 12 residues. CDR1 is SGHVS, CDR2 FNYEAQ, per germline. Trimming left V 3 bases short and J 7 bases short, with 9 bases between. CDR3 DNA: TGTGCCAGCAGCTTTAGGGCTGGTGAAGCTTTCTTT. Translating gives CASSFRAGEAFF.

This clonotype was seen a handful of times. The chain combines TRBV7-8 with TRBJ2-1; D is possibly TRBD2 (6 bases). Germline assignment: CDR1 SGHVS and CDR2 FQNEAQ. This CDR3 is built from 16 residues. The V end lost 2 bases, the J end lost 9 bases, and 20 bases lay between the germline ends. CDR3 sequence reads: CASSLFPGLPIGEQFF. The CDR3 coding sequence is TGTGCCAGCAGCTTATTCCCGGGACTCCCAATAGGTGAGCAGTTCTTC.

As for this clonotype: A clone one base away is much larger, so this may be a read error. The J gene is TRBJ2-7, the V gene TRBV27; 8 bases fit TRBD1. This CDR3 is 12 amino acids long. The V and J ends lost 5 bases and 5 bases, in that order; junction bases with no gene match: 2. Germline CDR1 and CDR2: MNHEY and SMNVEV (reference sequence). The CDR3 loop is CASSVTGDEQYF. For the CDR3, the DNA is TGTGCCAGCAGTGTGACAGGGGACGAGCAGTACTTC.

V is TRBV5-6 and J is TRBJ2-1; 8 nucleotides match TRBD2. The CDR3 length is 15 residues. Trimming at V came to 6 bases and at J to 6 bases, leaving 11 bases not matched to a gene. Germline CDR1 and CDR2: SGHDT and YYEEEE. The chain's CDR3 is CASTVPGTRLNEQFF. The CDR3 DNA is TGTGCCAGCACCGTACCCGGGACTAGGCTCAATGAGCAGTTCTTC.

The V gene is TRBV20-1, the J gene TRBJ1-6; TRBD1 aligns across 9 bases. The CDR3 covers 16 residues. With 0 bases clipped from V and 8 bases from J, the junction kept 8 bases outside the gene matches. The V gene's germline CDR1 is DFQATT and CDR2 SNEGSKA (reference sequence). The CDR3 bases are TGCAGTGCTAGAGATGAGACGACAGGGGGTTATTCACCCCTCCACTTT. As protein: CSARDETTGGYSPLHF.

The genes are TRBV15 and TRBJ2-7; 12 bases align to TRBD2. Trimming at V came to 3 bases and at J to 2 bases, leaving 14 bases not matched to a gene. The CDR3 is 19 residues long. Germline-derived CDR1 and CDR2 are LNHNV and YYDKDF (reference sequence). The CDR3 sequence: CATSRAVGLAGIITYEQYF. For the CDR3, the DNA is TGTGCCACCAGCAGGGCGGTTGGACTAGCGGGGATTATAACCTACGAGCAGTACTTC.

This clonotype has only a few counts. The chain combines TRBV19 with TRBJ2-4; D unclear. V lost 5 bases and J 0 bases, leaving 14 bases between the germline ends. Germline V gene sequence: CDR1 LNHDA, CDR2 SQIVND (reference sequence). The CDR3 covers 16 residues. As DNA, the CDR3 is TGTGCCAGTAGTCCATCTGTGGCACTAGCCAAAAACATTCAGTACTTC. This encodes CASSPSVALAKNIQYF.

This clonotype came up many times. V is TRBV12-3 or TRBV12-4 and J is TRBJ2-1, with 9 nucleotides matching TRBD2. V dropped 6 bases and J dropped 4; count of bases not matched to a gene: 7. There are 15 residues in the CDR3. CDR3 sequence (DNA): TGTGCCAGCAGCCAGAGACTAGCGGAATACAATGAGCAGTTCTTC. This translates into CASSQRLAEYNEQFF.

This clonotype occurred a few times. This rearrangement joins TRBV7-9 to TRBJ2-1; TRBD2 is a possible D gene (5 bases). V lost 1 base, J lost 3 bases, and 10 bases lay in between. The CDR3 runs 15 residues. Germline V gene lookup returns CDR1 SEHNR and CDR2 FQNEAQ (reference sequence). The CDR3 DNA is TGTGCCAGCAGCTTAGTCGGGAAGGGCTACAATGAGCAGTTCTTC. Residues: CASSLVGKGYNEQFF.

The gene calls are TRBV4-3 and TRBJ2-7; TRBD1 might be the D (6 bases). Trimming stripped 2 bases from V and 2 bases from J, with 13 bases between. The CDR3 sequence is 15 residues long. The germline CDR1 and CDR2 sequences are LGHNA and YSLEER. CDR3 in DNA: TGCGCCAGCAGCCAAAACAGGGTGTGGGCCTACGAGCAGTACTTC. This sequence encodes CASSQNRVWAYEQYF.

The rearrangement joins TRBV9 to TRBJ2-7; the match to TRBD2 covers 10 bases. The CDR3 runs 15 residues. The germline V gene has CDR1 SGDLS and CDR2 YYNGEE. Trimming cost V 3 bases and J 5 bases; bases outside gene matches: 8. Written as DNA, the CDR3 is TGTGCCAGCAGCGCGGGGCTAGCGGGAGACCACGAGCAGTACTTC. This gives the protein CASSAGLAGDHEQYF.

The rearrangement uses TRBV11-1 and TRBJ2-7, with a possible D match to TRBD2 (5 bases). Germline CDR1 reads SGHAT; CDR2 reads FQDESV (reference sequence). Trimming took off 3 bases at V and 0 bases at J, with 9 bases between the two ends. The CDR3 covers 14 residues. CDR3 residues: CASSFDYRSYEQYF. Here the CDR3 DNA reads TGTGCCAGCAGCTTCGACTACCGCTCCTACGAGCAGTACTTC.

There are a few counts of this clonotype. The rearrangement joins TRBV28 to TRBJ2-7, with 9 positions matching TRBD1. This CDR3 is built from 15 residues. J lost 1 base, V lost 3 bases, and 4 bases had no gene match. Germline V gives CDR1 MDHEN, CDR2 SYDVKM. CDR3 amino acids: CASSFGDRESYEQYF. As DNA, the CDR3 is TGTGCCAGCAGTTTCGGGGACAGGGAGTCCTACGAGCAGTACTTC.

The rearrangement uses TRBV29-1 and TRBJ2-7; D is unclear. CDR3 length equals 12 residues. The V end lost 4 bases, the J end lost 3 bases, and 10 bases lay between the germline ends. The germline V gene encodes CDR1 SQVTM and CDR2 ANQGSEA. The CDR3 reads CSVVMYGYEQYF. CDR3 DNA sequence: TGCAGCGTTGTAATGTACGGCTACGAGCAGTACTTC.

The CDR3 DNA follows: TGTGCCAGCAGCGTAGTTGGGACATCCGGCACTGAAGCTTTCTTT. Its translation: CASSVVGTSGTEAFF. This sequence joins TRBV9 and TRBJ1-1, with D possibly TRBD1 on 6 matching bases. Germline V gene data show CDR1 as SGDLS and CDR2 as YYNGEE. This CDR3 contains 15 residues. Trimming took off 0 bases at V and 4 bases at J, with 13 bases between the two ends.

This clonotype was found many times. The chain is built from TRBV29-1 and TRBJ1-2, with D unresolved. The CDR3 totals 13 residues. The germline V and J ends were trimmed by 7 bases and 4 bases, with 16 bases remaining between them. CDR1 and CDR2 (germline): SQVTM, ANQGSEA. The CDR3 protein is CSGNLLGGYGYTF. CDR3 sequence (DNA): TGCAGCGGAAACCTCCTAGGTGGCTATGGCTACACCTTC.